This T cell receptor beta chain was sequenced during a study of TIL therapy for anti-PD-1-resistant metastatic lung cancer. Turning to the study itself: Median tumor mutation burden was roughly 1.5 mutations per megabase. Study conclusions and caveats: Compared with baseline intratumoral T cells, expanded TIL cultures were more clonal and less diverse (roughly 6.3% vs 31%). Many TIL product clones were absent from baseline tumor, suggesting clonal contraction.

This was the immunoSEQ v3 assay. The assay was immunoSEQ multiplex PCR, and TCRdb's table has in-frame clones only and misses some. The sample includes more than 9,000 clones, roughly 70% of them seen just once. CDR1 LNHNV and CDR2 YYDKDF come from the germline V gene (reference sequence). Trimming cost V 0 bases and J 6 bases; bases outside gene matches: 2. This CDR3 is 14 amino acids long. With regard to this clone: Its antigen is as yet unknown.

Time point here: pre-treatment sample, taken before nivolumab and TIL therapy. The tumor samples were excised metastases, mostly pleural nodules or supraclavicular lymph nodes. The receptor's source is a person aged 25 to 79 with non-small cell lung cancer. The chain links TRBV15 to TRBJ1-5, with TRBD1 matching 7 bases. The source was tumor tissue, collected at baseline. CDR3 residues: CATSREAGGQPQHF. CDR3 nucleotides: TGTGCCACCAGCAGAGAGGCAGGGGGTCAGCCCCAGCATTTT.